The rows below give T cell receptor beta chains drawn from one sample of a study of blood T cell repertoires in COVID-19. Sequencing used immunoSEQ multiplex PCR; TCRdb keeps in-frame clones, though not all of them. The sample lists approximately 170,000 clones, less than 85% occurring once. The sequenced material came from PBMCs or T cells enriched from blood (not recorded which). Receptor source: a man aged 50 to 60 who had recovered from COVID-19. CDR3s include the opening cysteine and the closing phenylalanine or tryptophan. The D gene is left open where the match is weak. Clone size is not always given. Where it is, it says once, few, many or a class for expanded clones.

j_call	clone_size	v_call	d_call	cdr3_aa	cdr3_nt
TRBJ2-3	NA	TRBV11-2	TRBD2	CASSSPRGGPDTQYF	TGTGCCAGCAGCTCCCCGCGGGGGGGCCCAGATACGCAGTATTTT
TRBJ1-6	NA	TRBV6-5	NA	CATQQGTSSPLHF	TGTGCCACCCAACAGGGAACGAGTTCACCCCTCCACTTT
TRBJ2-7	NA	TRBV3-1/TRBV3-2	TRBD1	CASSQAGQGPYEQYF	TGTGCCAGCAGCCAGGCGGGACAGGGACCCTACGAGCAGTACTTC
TRBJ2-5	NA	TRBV4-1	NA	CASSQSSGSYQETQYF	TGCGCCAGCAGCCAATCCTCGGGTTCTTACCAAGAGACCCAGTACTTC
TRBJ2-5	NA	TRBV5-1	NA	CASSPGGRGETQYF	TGCGCCAGCAGCCCCGGAGGGCGGGGAGAGACCCAGTACTTC
TRBJ1-2	NA	TRBV3-1/TRBV3-2	NA	CASSQALNYGYTF	TGTGCCAGCAGCCAAGCTCTTAACTATGGCTACACCTTC
TRBJ2-1	NA	TRBV27	NA	CASSLLGQSGDEQFF	TGTGCCAGCAGTTTATTAGGGCAGTCAGGGGATGAGCAGTTCTTC
TRBJ1-5	NA	TRBV15	TRBD1	CATSEGTGVLYSNQPQHF	TGTGCCACCAGCGAAGGGACAGGGGTGCTTTATAGCAATCAGCCCCAGCATTTT
TRBJ1-4	NA	TRBV30	NA	CAWSRQGWEKLFF	TGTGCCTGGAGTAGGCAGGGTTGGGAAAAACTGTTTTTT
TRBJ1-2	NA	TRBV2	TRBD1	CATKTGVNYGYTF	TGTGCCACCAAGACAGGGGTAAACTATGGCTACACCTTC
TRBJ2-3	NA	TRBV5-1	TRBD2	CASSGSAGGTDTQYF	TGCGCCAGCAGCGGTTCTGCGGGGGGCACAGATACGCAGTATTTT
TRBJ1-1	NA	TRBV29-1	TRBD1	CSATQGVDTEAFF	TGCAGCGCCACGCAGGGGGTCGACACTGAAGCTTTCTTT
TRBJ2-1	NA	TRBV9	NA	CASSVEGGSYNEQFF	TGTGCCAGCAGCGTAGAAGGGGGCTCCTACAATGAGCAGTTCTTC
TRBJ2-2	few	TRBV2	NA	CASSGRGATNTGELFF	TGTGCCAGCAGTGGCCGGGGGGCCACGAACACCGGGGAGCTGTTTTTT
TRBJ1-5	NA	TRBV2	NA	CASGKPGHNQPQHF	TGTGCCAGCGGCAAACCAGGGCACAATCAGCCCCAGCATTTT
TRBJ1-2	NA	TRBV15	TRBD1	CATSGPIYRGLNYGYTF	TGTGCCACCAGCGGACCGATCTACAGGGGTCTCAACTATGGCTACACCTTC
TRBJ1-2	once	TRBV6-5	NA	CASSYRGTNYGYTF	TGTGCCAGCAGTTACCGCGGAACTAACTATGGCTACACCTTC
TRBJ1-2	once	TRBV6-5	NA	CASRKTTGPYGYTF	TGTGCCAGCAGGAAAACGACAGGACCCTATGGCTACACCTTC
TRBJ2-7	NA	TRBV28	NA	CASSLKGGTVWSEQYF	TGTGCCAGCAGTTTAAAGGGGGGGACGGTTTGGTCCGAGCAGTACTTC
TRBJ1-1	NA	TRBV30	NA	CAVERQLNTEAFF	TGTGCCGTTGAAAGGCAACTAAACACTGAAGCTTTCTTT
TRBJ2-7	NA	TRBV5-8	TRBD2	CASSLAPAGAYEQYF	TGTGCCAGCAGCTTGGCCCCCGCGGGAGCCTACGAGCAGTACTTC
TRBJ2-7	NA	TRBV6-5	NA	CASSYGPEQYF	TGTGCCAGCAGTTACGGGCCCGAGCAGTACTTC
TRBJ1-1	NA	TRBV28	NA	CASRYGGNTEAFF	TGTGCCAGCAGATACGGCGGGAACACTGAAGCTTTCTTT
TRBJ2-5	NA	TRBV7-9	TRBD1	CASSFGQGQETQYF	TGTGCCAGCAGCTTTGGACAGGGACAAGAGACCCAGTACTTC
TRBJ2-2	few	TRBV18	NA	CASSPPGRAGELFF	TGTGCCAGCTCACCACCGGGCAGGGCCGGGGAGCTGTTTTTT
TRBJ2-3	NA	TRBV3-1/TRBV3-2	NA	CASSQDRARGQYF	TGTGCCAGCAGCCAAGATCGGGCCAGGGGGCAGTATTTT
TRBJ1-1	NA	TRBV7-3	NA	CASSLTPGDFGTEAFF	TGTGCCAGCAGCCTGACGCCAGGGGATTTTGGCACTGAAGCTTTCTTT
TRBJ2-1	NA	TRBV7-9	TRBD2	CASSYGLAGGNNEQFF	TGTGCCAGCAGCTACGGACTAGCGGGGGGGAACAATGAGCAGTTCTTC
TRBJ1-1	NA	TRBV6-5	TRBD1	CASINDRGNTEAFF	TGTGCCAGCATAAATGACAGGGGGAACACTGAAGCTTTCTTT
TRBJ2-1	NA	TRBV7-2	TRBD2	CASSSRTSGTYNEQFF	TGTGCCAGCAGCTCCCGGACTAGCGGGACCTACAATGAGCAGTTCTTC
TRBJ2-7	NA	TRBV29-1	NA	CSVEGEGGSHEQYF	TGCAGCGTTGAAGGGGAAGGGGGTAGCCACGAGCAGTACTTC
TRBJ1-2	NA	TRBV7-9	NA	CASSLDRSYYGYTF	TGTGCCAGCAGCTTAGACAGGAGTTACTATGGCTACACCTTC
TRBJ1-4	NA	TRBV4-1	TRBD1	CASSQGGEKLFF	TGCGCCAGCAGTCAGGGGGGTGAAAAACTGTTTTTT
TRBJ1-4	NA	TRBV5-1	NA	CASSSGGVNEKLFF	TGCGCCAGCAGTTCAGGAGGAGTTAATGAAAAACTGTTTTTT
TRBJ1-1	NA	TRBV28	NA	CASSFGREAFF	TGTGCCAGCAGTTTTGGGCGTGAAGCTTTCTTT
TRBJ1-6	NA	TRBV6-5	NA	CASRLLGANSPLHF	TGTGCCAGCAGACTCCTGGGGGCAAATTCACCCCTCCACTTT
TRBJ2-7	once	TRBV4-1	NA	CASSQDRSAYEQYF	TGCGCCAGCAGCCAAGACAGGTCGGCCTACGAGCAGTACTTC
TRBJ1-1	NA	TRBV6-2/TRBV6-3	NA	CASSYSEGAGTEAFF	TGTGCCAGCAGTTACTCGGAGGGCGCGGGCACTGAAGCTTTCTTT
TRBJ1-2	few	TRBV5-1	NA	CASSLARGMGNGYTF	TGCGCCAGCAGCTTGGCCCGGGGGATGGGGAATGGCTACACCTTC
TRBJ2-7	NA	TRBV5-4	TRBD2	CASSLGSGGTSYEQYF	TGTGCCAGCAGCTTGGGAAGCGGGGGGACCTCCTACGAGCAGTACTTC
TRBJ1-1	NA	TRBV30	NA	CAWSTPQVAFF	TGTGCCTGGAGTACCCCTCAGGTCGCTTTCTTT